Following are 27 T cell receptor beta chains from one sample sequenced in a study of T-cell memory formation after mild COVID-19. TCRdb analysed the 5' RACE reads with MiXCR anew, one entry per CDR3 protein. The sample yields roughly 450,000 distinct CDR3 sequences, about a sixth seen once. Sequences were obtained from PBMCs or a T cell subset sorted from them (not recorded which). The receptors derive from a man aged 18 to 30 who had mild COVID-19 (a few samples of this study predate the infection). Cell type and time point are not known.

The sample holds a few counts of this clonotype. The chain has TRBV5-1 and TRBJ2-1, with TRBD1 matching over 7 bases. The V segment lost 3 bases and the J segment 7 bases; nucleotides outside the gene matches: 4. Germline CDR1 is SGHRS and CDR2 is YFSETQ. This CDR3 comprises 13 residues. The CDR3 protein is CASSWDSPNEQFF. The CDR3 DNA reads as TGCGCCAGCAGCTGGGACAGCCCTAATGAGCAGTTCTTC.

The genes are TRBV14 and TRBJ1-1; TRBD1 matches 8 bases. V shed 4 bases and J 4 bases; nucleotides not matched to a gene: 8. In germline, CDR1 is SGHDN, CDR2 FVKESK. The CDR3 length is 15 residues. The CDR3 region has the DNA TGTGCCAGCAGCCTGGCAGGGGGCGGCGTCACTGAAGCTTTCTTT. Translating gives CASSLAGGGVTEAFF.

The genes are TRBV7-9 and TRBJ2-5, with D uncertain. The V gene's germline CDR1 is SEHNR and CDR2 FQNEAQ (reference sequence). This CDR3 spans 15 amino acids. The V end was cut by 1 base, the J end by 1 base, with 10 bases between. CDR3 region: CASSLELRIQETQYF. CDR3 coding DNA: TGTGCCAGCAGCTTAGAATTAAGGATCCAAGAGACCCAGTACTTC.

This clonotype has more than one count but fewer than ten. V and J are TRBV29-1 and TRBJ2-5; D is possibly TRBD2 (6 bases). V was shortened by 4 bases and J by 4 bases, with 13 bases between the two germline ends. The CDR3 consists of 13 residues. Germline assignment: CDR1 SQVTM and CDR2 ANQGSEA. The CDR3 sequence: CSVGFGGGETQYF. For the CDR3, the DNA is TGCAGCGTTGGTTTTGGGGGAGGAGAGACCCAGTACTTC. The full variable domain, with the rest looked up from reference TRBV29-1 and TRBJ2-5, is SAVISQKPSRDICQRGTSLTIQCQVDSQVTMMFWYRQQPGQSLTLIATANQGSEATYESGFVIDKFPISRPNLTFSTLTVSNMSPEDSSIYLCSVGFGGGETQYFGPGTRLLVL.

V gene TRBV7-2 combines with J gene TRBJ2-2; D possibly corresponds to TRBD2 (5 bases). Trimming removed 5 bases from V and 1 base from J, with 8 bases in between. The CDR3 has 14 residues. The germline V gene has CDR1 SGHTA and CDR2 FQGNSA. CDR3 sequence: CASSAGLNTGELFF. The CDR3 nucleotides read TGTGCCAGCAGCGCGGGTCTGAACACCGGGGAGCTGTTTTTT.

This clonotype has only a few counts. The DNA is left out, because the CDR3 cannot be placed on it with certainty; the CDR3 is given as TCRdb lists it. The chain has TRBV7-3 and TRBJ2-2; TRBD1 is taken as the D call from the table, unchecked against the DNA. Including both end residues, the CDR3 is 14 amino acids long. Germline V gives CDR1 SGHTA, CDR2 FQGTGA. Here the CDR3 reads CASSARQDRGAVFF.

This clonotype was observed a few times. This sequence joins TRBV7-2 and TRBJ2-2; D remains ambiguous. V lost 7 bases, J lost 5 bases, and 14 bases lay in between. The CDR3 loop spans 14 amino acids. The germline CDR1 and CDR2 sequences are SGHTA and FQGNSA. CDR3 sequence (DNA): TGTGCCAGCACCAGTGAGACGGAAACCGGGGAGCTGTTTTTT. Protein: CASTSETETGELFF.

This clonotype appeared a single time. The chain carries TRBV7-2 and TRBJ1-1; a weak D match, TRBD1 (6 bases). The V and J ends lost 3 bases and 5 bases respectively, with 19 bases between them. CDR3 length: 16 residues. Germline V CDR1 and CDR2: SGHTA, FQGNSA. The CDR3 DNA is TGTGCCAGCAGCTTGGACTACGGGGGCACAGAGACTGAAGCTTTCTTT. It codes for CASSLDYGGTETEAFF.

The rearrangement uses TRBV7-2 and TRBJ2-7, with a tentative D call TRBD2 (5 bases). CDR1 and CDR2 (germline): SGHTA, FQGNSA. The V end was cut by 6 bases, the J end by 3 bases, with 15 bases between. This CDR3 region has 14 residues. The CDR3 protein is CASRQRPRGYEQYF. CDR3 sequence (DNA): TGTGCCAGCAGGCAACGGCCCCGGGGCTACGAGCAGTACTTC. The full variable domain, completed using reference TRBV7-2 and TRBJ2-7, is GAGVSQSPSNKVTEKGKDVELRCDPISGHTALYWYRQSLGQGLEFLIYFQGNSAPDKSGLPSDRFSAERTGGSVSTLTIQRTQQEDSAVYLCASRQRPRGYEQYFGPGTRLTVT.

The CDR3 here is CASGPPRQRNTGELFF. The CDR3 region has the DNA TGTGCCAGCGGCCCCCCGAGGCAGAGGAACACCGGGGAGCTGTTTTTT. This chain joins TRBV12-3 or TRBV12-4 and TRBJ2-2; no clear D gene. Trimming took off 8 bases at V and 1 base at J, with 17 bases between the two ends. This CDR3 comprises 16 residues.

In this sample, this clonotype turned up a few times. The genes are TRBV11-2 and TRBJ1-5, with TRBD1 matching 10 bases. V trimming: 1 base; J trimming: 0 bases; junction bases outside the gene matches: 15. CDR1 and CDR2 from the germline V gene are SGHAT and FQNNGV. CDR3 length: 21 residues. Here the CDR3 reads CASSLGPYGTGATNSNQPQHF. The CDR3 DNA reads TGTGCCAGCAGCTTAGGGCCATATGGGACAGGGGCGACTAATAGCAATCAGCCCCAGCATTTT.

The V gene is TRBV5-1, the J gene TRBJ2-7, with 7 bases lining up with TRBD2. The CDR3 loop spans 15 amino acids. Germline lookup yields CDR1 SGHRS and CDR2 YFSETQ. The ends lost 4 bases at V and 3 bases at J; junction bases unmatched: 10. The CDR3 spells CASSDKAGEGYEQYF. The CDR3 nucleotides read TGCGCCAGCAGCGATAAGGCGGGGGAAGGCTACGAGCAGTACTTC.

This clonotype has a handful of counts. V is TRBV6-2 or TRBV6-3 and J is TRBJ1-1; D is undetermined. Looked up from germline, CDR1 is MNHEY and CDR2 is SVGEGT. V lost 2 bases, J lost 5 bases, and 12 bases lay in between. This CDR3 spans 14 amino acids. Here the CDR3 reads CASSYINPNTEAFF. The CDR3 DNA sequence: TGTGCCAGCAGTTACATTAATCCGAATACTGAAGCTTTCTTT.

V is TRBV7-2 and J is TRBJ1-1; weak D call: TRBD1 (5 bases). Trimming shortened V by 7 bases and J by 4 bases, and 16 bases separated the two germline ends. Germline V gene lookup returns CDR1 SGHTA and CDR2 FQGNSA. The length of the CDR3 is 14 residues. As DNA, the CDR3 is TGTGCCAGCACCTATCGCGGCAGGGCCACTGAAGCTTTCTTT. It is translated as CASTYRGRATEAFF.

The chain uses TRBV7-2 and TRBJ2-1; 14 bases are a match to TRBD2. The CDR3 contains 17 residues. Looked up from germline, CDR1 is SGHTA and CDR2 is FQGNSA. V lost 0 bases and J lost 7; bases outside the gene matches: 5. The CDR3, as DNA: TGTGCCAGCAGCTTAGCCAGGACTAGCGGGGGGATGAATGAGCAGTTCTTC. Translation gives CASSLARTSGGMNEQFF.

This clonotype showed up just a few times. The chain combines TRBV7-2 with TRBJ2-7, with 8 bases aligning to TRBD1. After removal of 2 bases from V and 6 bases from J, the junction contained 6 bases not matched to a gene. The CDR3 runs 14 residues. Germline values: CDR1 SGHTA, CDR2 FQGNSA. CDR3 amino acids: CASSLSWDRREQYF. The CDR3 DNA sequence: TGTGCCAGCAGCTTAAGTTGGGACAGGCGCGAGCAGTACTTC. The full variable domain, in which reference TRBV7-2 and TRBJ2-7 provide the parts outside the CDR3, is GAGVSQSPSNKVTEKGKDVELRCDPISGHTALYWYRQSLGQGLEFLIYFQGNSAPDKSGLPSDRFSAERTGGSVSTLTIQRTQQEDSAVYLCASSLSWDRREQYFGPGTRLTVT.

This clonotype was observed many times. DNA for the CDR3: TGTGCCAGCAGTTACTACCCCCGCACTGAAGCTTTCTTT. As protein: CASSYYPRTEAFF. The gene calls are TRBV6-5 and TRBJ1-1; D is uncertain. The V gene's germline CDR1 is MNHEY and CDR2 SVGAGI. The CDR3 consists of 13 residues. V shed 1 base and J shed 4 bases, with 7 bases lying between them.

The chain is built from TRBV20-1 and TRBJ2-3; 8 nucleotides line up with TRBD2. Germline CDR1 reads DFQATT; CDR2 reads SNEGSKA (reference sequence). The CDR3 runs 16 residues. With V trimmed by 0 bases and J by 3 bases, 8 bases remained unmatched. The CDR3 is CSARDPRGGGTDTQYF. The CDR3 DNA sequence: TGCAGTGCTAGAGATCCCCGGGGGGGCGGGACAGATACGCAGTATTTT.

This clonotype was detected only a few times. The chain's CDR3 is CASSLGWVQETQYF. The CDR3 DNA follows: TGCGCCAGCAGCTTGGGGTGGGTTCAAGAGACCCAGTACTTC. The chain combines TRBV5-1 with TRBJ2-5; D gene unclear. CDR3 length: 14 residues. The germline CDR1 and CDR2 sequences are SGHRS and YFSETQ. V dropped 0 bases and J dropped 2 bases, with 8 bases sitting between them. Full variable domain (remainder filled in from reference TRBV5-1 and TRBJ2-5): KAGVTQTPRYLIKTRGQQVTLSCSPISGHRSVSWYQQTPGQGLQFLFEYFSETQRNKGNFPGRFSGRQFSNSRSEMNVSTLELGDSALYLCASSLGWVQETQYFGPGTRLLVL.

A few counts support this clonotype. The rearrangement joins TRBV7-3 to TRBJ2-5, with 9 bases aligning to TRBD1. V lost 5 bases and J lost 6; bases outside the gene matches: 4. Germline lookup yields CDR1 SGHTA and CDR2 FQGTGA. The CDR3 is made up of 13 amino acids. The CDR3 loop is CASSTGQGKTQYF. The CDR3 coding sequence is TGTGCCAGCAGCACGGGACAGGGCAAGACCCAGTACTTC.

This clonotype has a count of ten or more. The chain links TRBV5-1 to TRBJ1-1; D remains unclear. Trimming took 0 bases from V and 1 from J, leaving 13 bases between them. From germline, CDR1 is SGHRS and CDR2 YFSETQ. The CDR3 is 16 amino acids. CDR3 sequence: CASSLGLGSSNTEAFF. Written as DNA, the CDR3 is TGCGCCAGCAGCTTGGGATTGGGCTCATCGAACACTGAAGCTTTCTTT.

A note on this clonotype: As the CDR3 is not closed by the conserved phenylalanine or tryptophan, this likely results from a read error. The chain employs TRBV4-3 and TRBJ1-5, with a tentative D call TRBD1 (5 bases). V lost 4 bases to trimming and J lost 3 bases, with 13 bases between them. This CDR3 is 15 amino acids long. The germline CDR1 and CDR2 sequences are LGHNA and YSLEER. The CDR3 region has the DNA TGCGCCAGCAGCCCGGGCGCGGGGGACAATCAGCCCCAGCATTCT. It encodes CASSPGAGDNQPQHS.

For this clonotype: Compared with germline, one end of the junction differs, possibly owing to a read error. The CDR3 bases are TGTGCCAGCAGCTTAACGGACACCGGTGACTATGGCAACACCTTC. Translation gives CASSLTDTGDYGNTF. The chain employs TRBV7-3 and TRBJ1-2; tentative D call: TRBD1 (5 bases). This CDR3 has 15 residues. Germline values: CDR1 SGHTA, CDR2 FQGTGA.

V is TRBV27 and J is TRBJ1-1; D is ambiguous. The CDR3 is 14 amino acids. V was cut by 2 bases and J by 0 bases, with 7 bases left in between. Germline CDR1 and CDR2: MNHEY and SMNVEV (reference sequence). The CDR3 protein is CASSLGEVNTEAFF. The DNA for the CDR3 is TGTGCCAGCAGTTTAGGGGAAGTGAACACTGAAGCTTTCTTT.

J is TRBJ1-3 and V is TRBV5-1; TRBD1 agrees at 7 bases. CDR3 size: 15 residues. With V trimmed by 4 bases and J by 2 bases, 6 bases remained unmatched. Germline CDR1 SGHRS, CDR2 YFSETQ. CDR3 nucleotides: TGCGCCAGCAGCGAGCAGGGGGGACCTGGAAACACCATATATTTT. This codes for CASSEQGGPGNTIYF.

This clonotype was observed a few times. V gene TRBV20-1 combines with J gene TRBJ2-5, with D possibly being TRBD1 (5 bases). The CDR3 runs to 14 residues. CDR1 DFQATT and CDR2 SNEGSKA come from the germline V gene (reference sequence). The V gene lost 1 base and the J gene lost 4 bases, with 13 bases spanning the gap. The CDR3 coding sequence is TGCAGTGCTAGAGTGGTAGGGGAACGAGAGACCCAGTACTTC. Translation: CSARVVGERETQYF.

V is TRBV29-1 and J is TRBJ1-4; TRBD1 agrees at 9 bases. The CDR3 sequence is 14 residues long. Germline V gives CDR1 SQVTM, CDR2 ANQGSEA. V lost 5 bases, J lost 3 bases, and 4 bases stayed unmatched. The CDR3 region is CSVTGGPANEKLFF. In nucleotides, the CDR3 is TGCAGCGTTACAGGGGGCCCGGCTAATGAAAAACTGTTTTTT.